This entry concerns a single T cell receptor (beta chain). Assay: immunoSEQ multiplex PCR; the TCRdb copy retains only in-frame clones and omits some. The profile shows 200,000 to 250,000 clones, around 89% of them singletons. This entry is derived from a study of blood T cell repertoires in COVID-19. CDR1 is SGHRS and CDR2 is YFSETQ in the germline V gene. The CDR3 contains 13 residues. V lost 2 bases, J lost 2 bases, and 8 bases lay in between. J is TRBJ2-7 and V is TRBV5-1, with D unclear. Sample: peripheral blood. The receptor was derived from a man aged 30 to 45 with COVID-19, enrolled during active disease. DNA for the CDR3: TGCGCCAGCAGCTTCCAGGCCACCTACGAGCAGTACTTC. Translating gives CASSFQATYEQYF.